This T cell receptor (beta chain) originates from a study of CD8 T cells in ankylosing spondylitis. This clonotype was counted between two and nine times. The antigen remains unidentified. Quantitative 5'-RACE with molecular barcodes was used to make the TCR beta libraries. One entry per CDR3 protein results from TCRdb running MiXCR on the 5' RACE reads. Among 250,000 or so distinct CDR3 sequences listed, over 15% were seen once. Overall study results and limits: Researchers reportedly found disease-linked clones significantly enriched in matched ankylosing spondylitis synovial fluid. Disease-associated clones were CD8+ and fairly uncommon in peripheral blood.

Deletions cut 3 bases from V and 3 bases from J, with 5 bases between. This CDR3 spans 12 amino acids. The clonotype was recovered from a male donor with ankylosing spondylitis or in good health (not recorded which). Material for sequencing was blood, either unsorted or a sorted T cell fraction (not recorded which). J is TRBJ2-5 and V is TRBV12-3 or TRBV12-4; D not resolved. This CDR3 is CASSFIEETQYF. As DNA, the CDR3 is TGTGCCAGCAGTTTTATAGAAGAGACCCAGTACTTC.